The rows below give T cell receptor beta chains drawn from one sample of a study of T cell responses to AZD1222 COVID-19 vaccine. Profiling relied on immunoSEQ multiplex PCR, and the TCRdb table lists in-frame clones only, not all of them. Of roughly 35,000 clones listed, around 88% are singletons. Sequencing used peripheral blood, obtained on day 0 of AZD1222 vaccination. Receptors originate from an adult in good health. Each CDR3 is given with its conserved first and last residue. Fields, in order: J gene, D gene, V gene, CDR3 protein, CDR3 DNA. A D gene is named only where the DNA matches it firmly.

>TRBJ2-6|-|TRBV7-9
CASTSGGPGANVLTF
TGTGCCAGCACCTCTGGGGGGCCTGGGGCCAACGTCCTGACTTTC
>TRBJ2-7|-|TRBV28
CASSLDRGGYEQYF
TGTGCCAGCAGTTTAGATAGGGGCGGATACGAGCAGTACTTC
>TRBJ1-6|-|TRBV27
CASSLSQGDIIHPLHF
TGTGCCAGCAGTTTATCCCAGGGAGATATAATTCACCCCCTCCACTTT
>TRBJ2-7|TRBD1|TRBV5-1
CASSLAGQGVHEQYF
TGCGCCAGCAGCTTGGCTGGACAGGGGGTCCACGAGCAGTACTTC
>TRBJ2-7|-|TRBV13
CASSADQAHEQYF
TGTGCCAGCAGCGCCGATCAGGCCCACGAGCAGTACTTC
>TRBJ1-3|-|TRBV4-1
CASSQRGDSGNTIYF
TGCGCCAGCAGCCAAAGAGGGGACTCTGGAAACACTATATATTTT
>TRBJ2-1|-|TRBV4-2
CASSQYNEQFF
TGTGCCAGCAGCCAGTACAATGAGCAGTTCTTC
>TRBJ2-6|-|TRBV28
CASSLAGANVLTF
TGTGCCAGCAGTTTGGCCGGGGCCAACGTCCTGACTTTC
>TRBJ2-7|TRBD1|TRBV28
CASSFLWGQGSYEQYF
TGTGCCAGCAGTTTTTTGTGGGGACAGGGCTCCTACGAGCAGTACTTC
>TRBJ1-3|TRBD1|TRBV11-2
CASSLDRGQGNTIYF
TGTGCCAGCAGCTTAGATCGGGGACAGGGAAACACCATATATTTT
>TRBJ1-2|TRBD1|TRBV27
CASSFAAYGTGENGYTF
TGTGCCAGCAGTTTTGCCGCTTACGGGACAGGGGAAAATGGCTACACCTTC
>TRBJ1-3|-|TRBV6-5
CASSYRGASGNTIYF
TGTGCCAGCAGTTACCGGGGGGCTTCTGGAAACACCATATATTTT
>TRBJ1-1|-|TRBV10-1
CASSPRRDGTEAFF
TGCGCCAGCAGTCCTCGGAGGGATGGGACTGAAGCTTTCTTT
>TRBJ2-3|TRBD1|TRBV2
CASSSGQGARGTQYF
TGTGCCAGCAGTTCGGGACAGGGGGCAAGGGGTACGCAGTATTTT
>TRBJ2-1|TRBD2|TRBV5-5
CASSLVLAGEQFF
TGTGCCAGCAGCTTGGTACTAGCGGGTGAGCAGTTCTTC
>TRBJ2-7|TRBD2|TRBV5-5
CASSLTSGRAYEQYF
TGTGCCAGCAGCTTGACTAGCGGGAGGGCCTACGAGCAGTACTTC
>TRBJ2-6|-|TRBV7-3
CASSLMGASGANVLTF
TGTGCCAGCAGCTTAATGGGGGCCTCGGGGGCCAACGTCCTGACTTTC
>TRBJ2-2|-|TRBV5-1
CASSLAGTDTGELFF
TGCGCCAGCAGCTTGGCGGGGACGGACACCGGGGAGCTGTTTTTT
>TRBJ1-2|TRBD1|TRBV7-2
CASSLLTGARDYGYTF
TGTGCCAGCAGCTTGTTGACAGGGGCGCGGGACTATGGCTACACCTTC
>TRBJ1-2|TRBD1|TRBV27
CASSYLRTGSYGYTF
TGTGCCAGCAGTTACCTTCGGACAGGGAGCTATGGCTACACCTTC
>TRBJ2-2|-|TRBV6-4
CASSEGDTGELFF
TGTGCCAGCAGTGAAGGTGACACCGGGGAGCTGTTTTTT
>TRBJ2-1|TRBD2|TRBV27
CASSPVAGTSHFF
TGTGCCAGCAGTCCCGTCGCCGGGACTAGCCATTTCTTC
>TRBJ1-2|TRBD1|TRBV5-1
CASSPGTGDTYGYTF
TGCGCCAGCAGCCCCGGGACAGGCGACACCTATGGCTACACCTTC
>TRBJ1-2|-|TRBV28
CASNRHPSYGYTF
TGTGCCAGCAACCGCCATCCGAGCTATGGCTACACCTTC
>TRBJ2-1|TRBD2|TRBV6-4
CASSDGTSGSYNEQFF
TGTGCCAGCAGTGACGGCACTAGCGGCTCCTACAATGAGCAGTTCTTC
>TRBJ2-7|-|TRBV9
CASSAPGLQSEQYF
TGTGCCAGCAGCGCTCCGGGACTGCAAAGTGAGCAGTACTTC